This entry concerns a single T cell receptor (beta chain). V lost 8 bases to trimming and J lost 1 base; unmatched junction nucleotides: 7. The CDR3 length is 14 residues. Per germline, CDR1 PRHDT and CDR2 FYEKMQ (reference sequence). These data originate in a study of molecular identifiers for immune sequencing clone quantification. MiXCR, run by TCRdb on the PCR reads, gives a single entry per CDR3 protein. The sample has 550,000 to 750,000 distinct CDR3 sequences, just under 20% seen once. The clonotype comes from a human donor in good health. Some libraries in this study had Jurkat cell RNA spiked in. Sequencing was done on a sample of naive CD8+ T cells from blood, with Jurkat cell RNA spiked in. Subset of the sample: FACS-sorted CD8+CD4-CCR7+CD45RA+ naive T cells. This chain connects TRBV13 to TRBJ1-2; TRBD1 matches 7 bases. CDR3 amino acids: CASGPRQGNYGYTF. The CDR3 region has the DNA TGTGCCAGCGGCCCTCGACAGGGTAACTATGGCTACACCTTC.